The following is a T cell receptor (beta chain) sequence with its context. The table came from immunoSEQ multiplex PCR; TCRdb's copy has only in-frame clones and leaves some out. The data contain roughly 80,000 clones, around nine tenths of them singletons. Germline lookup yields CDR1 MDHEN and CDR2 SYDVKM. This CDR3 contains 16 residues. The V gene lost 1 base and the J gene lost 3 bases, with 16 bases spanning the gap. This entry is derived from a study of OX40 agonist ivuxolimab in advanced cancers. Overall study context: With a range of roughly 20 to 85, age averaged about 58 years, and approximately 83% were male. Prior anti-PD-1, anti-PD-L1 or anti-CTLA-4 therapy was allowed; around 40% had some. Three patients had partial responses: one hepatocellular carcinoma, two cutaneous melanoma.

The specimen comprised CD4+ or CD8+ T cells sorted from blood, sampled in a trial of the OX40 agonist ivuxolimab. The V gene is TRBV28, the J gene TRBJ2-7, with a weak D call TRBD1 (6 bases). This receptor was identified in an adult with an advanced solid tumor such as melanoma, head and neck, liver or kidney cancer. CDR3 sequence reads: CASSLLGAGGSYEQYF. CDR3 bases: TGTGCCAGCAGTTTATTGGGGGCTGGTGGCAGCTACGAGCAGTACTTC.